These 18 T cell receptor beta chains were sequenced from one sample in a study of T cell responses to AZD1222 COVID-19 vaccine. Repertoires were generated with immunoSEQ multiplex PCR, while TCRdb's copy carries only in-frame clones and drops some. In the table there are approximately 150,000 clones, roughly nine tenths of which are singletons. The sequencing here drew on peripheral blood, taken 28 days after the second AZD1222 dose. All receptors derive from an adult who received the AZD1222 COVID-19 vaccine.

This clone showed up just a few times. The CDR3 sequence is CASSFGRAYEQYV. CDR3 coding DNA: TGTGCCAGCAGTTTCGGTAGAGCCTACGAGCAGTACGTC. This chain links TRBV28 with TRBJ2-7; D remains ambiguous. The CDR3 has 13 amino acids. Per the germline V gene, CDR1 is MDHEN and CDR2 is SYDVKM. Trimming took 3 bases from V and 2 from J, leaving 8 bases between them.

This clone was observed a handful of times. The CDR3 DNA sequence: TGTGCCAGCTCCCCTTCGGGGCGCACCGGGGAGCTGTTTTTT. This translates into CASSPSGRTGELFF. The rearrangement uses TRBV18 and TRBJ2-2; either TRBD1 or TRBD2 may supply D (5 bases each). CDR1 and CDR2 (germline): KGHSH, LQKENI. This CDR3 spans 14 amino acids. The ends were cut back, 6 bases at V and 4 bases at J, with 12 bases in the middle.

This clone was counted a single time. The chain carries TRBV6-5 and TRBJ1-1; D may be TRBD1 (5 bases). Trimming stripped 6 bases from V and 10 bases from J, with 15 bases between. This CDR3 spans 12 amino acids. Germline CDR1 is MNHEY and CDR2 is SVGAGI. This chain's CDR3 is CASSQTPGGAFF. In nucleotides, the CDR3 is TGTGCCAGCAGCCAAACTCCGGGGGGAGCTTTCTTT.

The V gene is TRBV5-1, the J gene TRBJ2-3, with D unresolved. The CDR3 runs 11 residues. The V end was cut by 5 bases, the J end by 0 bases, with 1 base between. Germline loops: CDR1 SGHRS, CDR2 YFSETQ. CDR3: CASRSTDTQYF. The CDR3 DNA sequence: TGCGCCAGCAGAAGCACAGATACGCAGTATTTT.

The chain has TRBV28 and TRBJ1-2; D ambiguous. The CDR3 length is 16 residues. V was shortened by 6 bases and J by 0 bases, with 17 bases between the two germline ends. Germline assignment: CDR1 MDHEN and CDR2 SYDVKM. CDR3 residues: CASSPAVGRANYGYTF. The CDR3 coding sequence is TGTGCCAGCAGCCCCGCGGTGGGGAGGGCTAACTATGGCTACACCTTC.

This chain joins TRBV2 and TRBJ1-4, with D perhaps matching TRBD1 (5 bases). From germline, CDR1 is SNHLY and CDR2 FYNNEI. V shed 5 bases and J shed 0 bases, with 16 bases lying between them. The CDR3 consists of 17 residues. The CDR3 loop reads CASSQKAGSATNEKLFF. The DNA of the CDR3 is TGTGCCAGCAGTCAAAAGGCAGGGAGTGCAACTAATGAAAAACTGTTTTTT.

This clone has a single count. This chain links TRBV19 with TRBJ2-2, with 8 bases aligning to TRBD1. The germline V gene has CDR1 LNHDA and CDR2 SQIVND (reference sequence). V lost 4 bases, J lost 5 bases, and 12 bases stayed unmatched. This CDR3 contains 17 residues. CDR3 nucleotide sequence: TGTGCCAGTAGTACGAGGGACAGGAGGGGTCATACCGGGGAGCTGTTTTTT. Residues: CASSTRDRRGHTGELFF.

The rearrangement uses TRBV28 and TRBJ1-1; perhaps TRBD1 as D (6 bases). V was shortened by 1 base and J by 2 bases, with 26 bases between the two germline ends. This CDR3 has 20 residues. Germline V gene data show CDR1 as MDHEN and CDR2 as SYDVKM. The CDR3: CASSLFHSGTLPTLNTEAFF. The CDR3 DNA is TGTGCCAGCAGTTTATTCCACTCCGGGACACTTCCTACTTTAAACACTGAAGCTTTCTTT. Looking up the rest from reference TRBV28 and TRBJ1-1 gives the full variable domain: DVKVTQSSRYLVKRTGEKVFLECVQDMDHENMFWYRQDPGLGLRLIYFSYDVKMKEKGDIPEGYSVSREKKERFSLILESASTNQTSMYLCASSLFHSGTLPTLNTEAFFGQGTRLTVV.

This chain links TRBV25-1 with TRBJ1-1, with D perhaps matching TRBD1 (5 bases). V gave up 6 bases and J gave up 11 bases, with 13 bases separating them. CDR3 size: 11 residues. CDR1 and CDR2 from the germline V gene are MGHDK and SYGVNS. The CDR3 DNA is TGTGCCAGCAGGGCAGGGCCGGTGGCTTTCTTT. Protein: CASRAGPVAFF.

The J gene is TRBJ2-1, the V gene TRBV19; 7 positions match TRBD1. The germline CDR1 and CDR2 sequences are LNHDA and SQIVND (reference sequence). V shed 6 bases, J shed 1 base, and the junction held 6 bases outside the gene matches. The CDR3 contains 15 residues. CDR3 sequence reads: CASRRTGGSYNEQFF. The CDR3 region has the DNA TGTGCCAGTAGGCGGACAGGTGGGTCCTACAATGAGCAGTTCTTC.

V gene TRBV29-1 combines with J gene TRBJ1-1; unclear D gene. CDR3 length: 12 residues. V was shortened by 4 bases and J by 11 bases, with 17 bases between the two germline ends. Looked up from germline, CDR1 is SQVTM and CDR2 is ANQGSEA. CDR3 coding DNA: TGCAGCGTTGGAGACACGCCGATCATGGCTTTCTTT. Protein product: CSVGDTPIMAFF.

The chain links TRBV10-1 to TRBJ2-7; the match to TRBD2 covers 8 bases. The J segment lost 3 bases and the V segment lost 8 bases, leaving 0 bases of the junction unmatched. The CDR3 contains 11 residues. CDR1 is WNHNN, CDR2 SYGVQD, per germline (reference sequence). Here the CDR3 reads CASREGYEQYF. CDR3 sequence (DNA): TGCGCCAGCCGGGAGGGCTACGAGCAGTACTTC.

The V gene is TRBV15, the J gene TRBJ1-2, with TRBD1 matching 11 bases. The germline V gene encodes CDR1 LNHNV and CDR2 YYDKDF (reference sequence). The trim removed 5 bases at V and 6 bases at J, leaving 23 bases unmatched. CDR3 length: 20 residues. The chain's CDR3 is CATSPDAGTGGLSGRNGYTF. CDR3 coding DNA: TGTGCCACCAGCCCCGACGCCGGGACAGGGGGATTATCTGGTCGTAATGGCTACACCTTC.

The genes are TRBV5-4 and TRBJ2-1; the match to TRBD1 covers 7 bases. The CDR3 loop spans 14 amino acids. After removal of 2 bases from V and 7 bases from J, the junction contained 6 bases not matched to a gene. CDR1 and CDR2 (germline): SGHNT, YYREEE (reference sequence). CDR3 sequence reads: CASSLRQGTNEQFF. The CDR3 bases are TGTGCCAGCAGCTTACGACAGGGCACTAATGAGCAGTTCTTC.

V usage is TRBV6-5 and J usage is TRBJ1-1; maybe TRBD1 (6 bases). From germline, CDR1 is MNHEY and CDR2 SVGAGI. The CDR3 contains 14 residues. Trimming removed 8 bases at V and 6 bases at J, with 19 bases between. The CDR3 here is CASSPGWGASEAFF. CDR3 coding DNA: TGTGCCAGCTCCCCTGGGTGGGGGGCCTCTGAAGCTTTCTTT.

The chain combines TRBV27 with TRBJ1-2; D remains ambiguous. V shed 3 bases and J shed 4 bases, with 15 bases lying between them. This CDR3 contains 15 residues. Germline values: CDR1 MNHEY, CDR2 SMNVEV (reference sequence). The CDR3 sequence: CASSFGPAVVYGYTF. The CDR3 nucleotides are TGTGCCAGCAGTTTTGGTCCCGCGGTCGTCTATGGCTACACCTTC.

The chain recombines TRBV6-4 with TRBJ2-3; D possibly corresponds to TRBD2 (6 bases). Between the trimmed V and J ends, which lost 3 bases and 2 bases, there was a span of 9 bases. Germline V gene data show CDR1 as MRHNA and CDR2 as SNTAGT. The CDR3 covers 14 residues. CDR3 bases: TGTGCCAGCAGTGAGGGGGAGGACACAGATACGCAGTATTTT. This encodes CASSEGEDTDTQYF.

This chain joins TRBV4-2 and TRBJ2-3; TRBD2 might be the D (6 bases). Trimming pared 0 bases from V and 3 bases from J, leaving 22 bases between. Germline V CDR1 and CDR2: LGHNA, YNFKEQ. The CDR3 covers 19 residues. CDR3 DNA: TGTGCCAGCAGCCAAGATTTGGGCGGTTGGGTAGCGGCGACAGATACGCAGTATTTT. It yields the protein CASSQDLGGWVAATDTQYF.